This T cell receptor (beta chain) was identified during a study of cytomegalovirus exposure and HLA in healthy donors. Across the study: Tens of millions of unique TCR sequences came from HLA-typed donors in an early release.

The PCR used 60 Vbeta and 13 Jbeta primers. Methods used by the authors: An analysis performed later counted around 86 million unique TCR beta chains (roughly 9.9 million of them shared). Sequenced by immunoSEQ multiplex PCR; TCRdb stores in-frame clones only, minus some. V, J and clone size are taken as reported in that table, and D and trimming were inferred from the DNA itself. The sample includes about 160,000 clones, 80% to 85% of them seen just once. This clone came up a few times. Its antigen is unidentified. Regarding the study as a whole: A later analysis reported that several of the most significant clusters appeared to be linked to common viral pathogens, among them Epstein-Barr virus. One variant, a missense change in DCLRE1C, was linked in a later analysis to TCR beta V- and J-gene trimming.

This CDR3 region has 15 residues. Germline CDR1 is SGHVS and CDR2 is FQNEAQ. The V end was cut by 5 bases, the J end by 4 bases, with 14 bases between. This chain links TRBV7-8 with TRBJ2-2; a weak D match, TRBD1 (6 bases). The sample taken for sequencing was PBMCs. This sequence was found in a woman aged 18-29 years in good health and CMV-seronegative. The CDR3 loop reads CASSRHQGPTGELFF. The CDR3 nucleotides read TGTGCCAGCAGCCGTCACCAGGGGCCCACCGGGGAGCTGTTTTTT.